This T cell receptor beta chain was observed in a study of blood T cell repertoires in COVID-19. Study-wide background: For recovered donors of Cohort 3, there were two negative PCRs, clearance, or symptom resolution. The study drew acute and convalescent COVID-19 samples from the United States, Italy and Spain.

Some clones are missing from TCRdb's copy, which holds only in-frame ones; the method was immunoSEQ multiplex PCR. The sample includes 250,000 to 300,000 clones, around nine tenths of them seen just once. Self-reported history from a screening survey and questionnaire set each donor's cohort. CDR3 size: 14 residues. Trimming removed 6 bases from V and 2 bases from J, with 12 bases in between. Germline V gene sequence: CDR1 WSHSY, CDR2 SAAADI. The receptor comes from a woman aged 55-69 years in a cohort exposed to, infected with or recovered from COVID-19 (not recorded which). The chain has TRBV10-2 and TRBJ2-3; maybe TRBD2 (6 bases). The material sequenced was PBMCs or T cells enriched from blood (not recorded which). The CDR3 protein is CASRSGPPTDTQYF. DNA for the CDR3: TGCGCCAGCAGGAGCGGGCCTCCCACAGATACGCAGTATTTT.